These 9 T cell receptor beta chains share one sample of origin, sequenced in a study of blood T cells in healthy people across ages. With a J-beta primer mix and a sample-barcoded 5' primer, a second PCR ran about 7 to 12 cycles. One entry per CDR3 protein, called by TCRdb with MiXCR from the 5' RACE reads. This sample carries 650,000 to 1,000,000 distinct CDR3 sequences, 36% of them seen once, and the ten largest clones take 10% to 15%. Material: blood. These receptors came from a man younger than 30 in good health.

This clonotype was detected only a few times. The chain carries TRBV4-3 and TRBJ1-1; 7 nucleotides match TRBD1. The CDR3 runs 17 residues. The V gene's germline CDR1 is LGHNA and CDR2 YSLEER. J lost 1 base, V lost 1 base, and 9 bases had no gene match. CDR3 sequence (DNA): TGCGCCAGCAGCCAAGGTCGACAGGGTGCAGGGAACACTGAAGCTTTCTTT. This sequence encodes CASSQGRQGAGNTEAFF.

The chain carries TRBV12-3 or TRBV12-4 and TRBJ2-5, with D unclear. Trimming removed 8 bases from V and 5 bases from J, with 15 bases in between. The CDR3 is made up of 13 amino acids. The CDR3 loop reads CASRPSGRETQYF. The CDR3 region has the DNA TGTGCCAGCCGCCCCTCGGGTAGGGAGACCCAGTACTTC.

This clonotype was observed once. The CDR3 end shows no conserved phenylalanine or tryptophan, and so a read error is likely. The genes are TRBV12-3 or TRBV12-4 and TRBJ2-3; a weak D match, TRBD1 (6 bases). This CDR3 contains 15 residues. Trimming took off 3 bases at V and 3 bases at J, with 13 bases between the two ends. The DNA for the CDR3 is TGTGCCAGCAGTTTCCGGGACATAGGAACAGATACGCAGTATTCT. Encoded protein: CASSFRDIGTDTQYS.

This clonotype was found many times. The chain has TRBV7-2 and TRBJ2-3, with a possible D match to TRBD2 (6 bases). V lost 3 bases and J lost 2, with 15 bases in between. This CDR3 region has 16 residues. Germline V gives CDR1 SGHTA, CDR2 FQGNSA. This CDR3 reads CASSLEAPGLTDTQYF. Here the CDR3 DNA reads TGTGCCAGCAGCTTGGAGGCCCCGGGACTCACAGATACGCAGTATTTT.

The table lists this clonotype with a few counts. This rearrangement joins TRBV5-1 to TRBJ1-2, with D unclear. This CDR3 is 14 amino acids long. Germline V CDR1 and CDR2: SGHRS, YFSETQ. V shed 4 bases and J shed 3 bases, with 13 bases lying between them. The CDR3 nucleotides read TGCGCCAGCAGCGTGGCACTCGAGGACTATGGCTACACCTTC. Encoded protein: CASSVALEDYGYTF.

This rearrangement joins TRBV12-3 or TRBV12-4 to TRBJ1-1, with a weak D call TRBD1 (6 bases). CDR3 size: 14 residues. Trimming left V 3 bases short and J 1 base short, with 9 bases between. The chain's CDR3 is CASSFTGQNTEAFF. The CDR3 DNA is TGTGCCAGCAGTTTCACAGGGCAGAACACTGAAGCTTTCTTT.

Remarks on this clonotype: A much larger clone differs by one base, so this may be a read error. The V call is TRBV10-3, the J call TRBJ1-1, with 7 positions matching TRBD1. CDR1 is ENHRY, CDR2 SYGVKD, per germline. The CDR3 has 14 amino acids. With 8 bases clipped from V and 0 bases from J, the junction kept 6 bases outside the gene matches. The CDR3 sequence is CAIGTTGMNTEAFF. The CDR3 bases are TGTGCCATCGGAACGACAGGGATGAACACTGAAGCTTTCTTT.

This clonotype was counted between two and nine times. This sequence joins TRBV3-1 and TRBJ2-3; 8 bases align to TRBD1. CDR3 length equals 15 residues. Germline-derived CDR1 and CDR2 are LGHDT and YNNKEL (reference sequence). The trim removed 6 bases at V and 9 bases at J, leaving 14 bases unmatched. The CDR3 region is CASSLTGAPTKTQYF. The CDR3 DNA sequence: TGTGCCAGCAGTCTGACAGGGGCCCCAACGAAGACGCAGTATTTT.

This chain connects TRBV7-6 to TRBJ2-5; D is perhaps TRBD1 or TRBD2 (6 bases each). In germline, CDR1 is SGHVS, CDR2 FNYEAQ. The ends were cut back, 3 bases at V and 5 bases at J, with 19 bases in the middle. The length of the CDR3 is 16 residues. The CDR3 DNA reads as TGTGCCAGCAGCTTGGTTGCCGGGGGCAGTGGGGAGACCCAGTACTTC. This codes for CASSLVAGGSGETQYF. Variable domain in full (rest from reference TRBV7-6 and TRBJ2-5): GAGVSQSPRYKVTKRGQDVALRCDPISGHVSLYWYRQALGQGPEFLTYFNYEAQQDKSGLPNDRFSAERPEGSISTLTIQRTEQRDSAMYRCASSLVAGGSGETQYFGPGTRLLVL.